This paragraph reports one T cell receptor beta chain. Its cognate antigen is unknown. TCRdb's table, derived via immunoSEQ multiplex PCR, lists solely in-frame clones and lacks some. The sample consists of roughly 110,000 clones, roughly 90% of them appearing once. The data were obtained in a study of T cell responses to AZD1222 COVID-19 vaccine. Study observations and caveats: Nearly half of unique spike-specific TCRs reportedly avoided B.1.351 and B.1.1.7 mutated regions.

The CDR3 covers 13 residues. V lost 2 bases and J lost 11, with 12 bases in between. From germline, CDR1 is SGHTA and CDR2 FQGNSA. The sequences come from peripheral blood, collected 28 days after the second AZD1222 dose. This chain connects TRBV7-2 to TRBJ1-4; a possible D gene is TRBD1 (6 bases). The receptor was isolated from an adult who received the AZD1222 COVID-19 vaccine. For the CDR3, the DNA is TGTGCCAGCAGCTTAATGGGGGGGGGCAAACTGTTTTTT. This codes for CASSLMGGGKLFF.